Following are 23 T cell receptor beta chains from one sample sequenced in a study of blood T cell repertoires in COVID-19. The method was immunoSEQ multiplex PCR; TCRdb's version includes in-frame clones alone and lacks a portion of them. In the table there are 250,000 to 300,000 clones, roughly 87% of which are singletons. Material: peripheral blood. The receptors here all came from a woman in her forties or fifties who had recovered from COVID-19.

V and J are TRBV7-9 and TRBJ1-2; D uncertain. The CDR3 runs 13 residues. V was clipped by 5 bases and J by 3 bases, with 10 bases between them. The V gene's germline CDR1 is SEHNR and CDR2 FQNEAQ (reference sequence). The DNA for the CDR3 is TGTGCCAGCAGCGACACCCGTTACTATGGCTACACCTTC. Protein sequence: CASSDTRYYGYTF.

The chain recombines TRBV5-6 with TRBJ2-5, with a weak D call TRBD2 (6 bases). This CDR3 is built from 15 residues. V dropped 1 base and J dropped 5 bases, with 15 bases sitting between them. CDR1 and CDR2 from the germline V gene are SGHDT and YYEEEE. The CDR3 nucleotides read TGTGCCAGCAGCTTGAGGGCGTTAGGAGGGGAGACCCAGTACTTC. Protein: CASSLRALGGETQYF.

The sample holds a few counts of this clone. V is TRBV19 and J is TRBJ1-4; 7 bases map to TRBD1. After removal of 5 bases from V and 3 bases from J, the junction contained 6 bases not matched to a gene. From germline, CDR1 is LNHDA and CDR2 SQIVND (reference sequence). The CDR3 is 15 amino acids. This CDR3 reads CASSPTGTANEKLFF. The CDR3 nucleotides are TGTGCCAGTAGTCCTACCGGGACAGCTAATGAAAAACTGTTTTTT.

The chain recombines TRBV19 with TRBJ2-3; D may be TRBD1 (5 bases). V lost 5 bases and J lost 2, with 17 bases in between. This CDR3 spans 16 amino acids. CDR1 and CDR2 from the germline V gene are LNHDA and SQIVND (reference sequence). The CDR3 protein is CASSLYRTLSTDTQYF. The CDR3 nucleotides read TGTGCCAGTAGTCTGTATCGGACACTCTCCACAGATACGCAGTATTTT.

The chain combines TRBV18 with TRBJ1-1; perhaps TRBD1 as D (5 bases). Germline V gene sequence: CDR1 KGHSH, CDR2 LQKENI. This CDR3 is 15 amino acids long. Trimming cost V 1 base and J 0 bases, with 9 bases left between them. CDR3 coding DNA: TGTGCCAGCTCACCACAGGGGCGCTTGAACACTGAAGCTTTCTTT. Amino acid sequence: CASSPQGRLNTEAFF.

This sequence joins TRBV6-5 and TRBJ1-4; D is uncertain. Germline V gene sequence: CDR1 MNHEY, CDR2 SVGAGI. CDR3 length equals 14 residues. Trimming took 5 bases from V and 1 from J, leaving 8 bases between them. CDR3 region: CASSQAITNEKLFF. DNA of the CDR3: TGTGCCAGCAGTCAGGCCATAACTAATGAAAAACTGTTTTTT.

The genes are TRBV6-1 and TRBJ2-2; unclear D gene. This CDR3 spans 12 amino acids. V shed 2 bases and J shed 7 bases, with 5 bases lying between them. The germline V gene has CDR1 MNHNS and CDR2 SASEGT. The CDR3 DNA reads as TGTGCCAGCAGTGAATCGGGCGGGGAGCTGTTTTTT. Protein: CASSESGGELFF.

The chain links TRBV7-9 to TRBJ2-6; TRBD1 aligns across 7 bases. After removal of 6 bases from V and 5 bases from J, the junction contained 13 bases not matched to a gene. This CDR3 is 17 amino acids long. CDR1 is SEHNR and CDR2 is FQNEAQ in the germline V gene (reference sequence). DNA for the CDR3: TGTGCCAGCAGGGGCGACAGGGTAACCTTCAGGGCCAACGTCCTGACTTTC. Its protein product is CASRGDRVTFRANVLTF.

This clone is deemed medium-sized. This rearrangement joins TRBV5-4 to TRBJ2-1, with TRBD1 matching over 10 bases. Looked up from germline, CDR1 is SGHNT and CDR2 is YYREEE (reference sequence). Trimming at V came to 6 bases and at J to 5 bases, leaving 8 bases not matched to a gene. The length of the CDR3 is 15 residues. The CDR3, as DNA: TGTGCCAGCACCAATCCGGGACAGGGGAACAATGAGCAGTTCTTC. The encoded protein is CASTNPGQGNNEQFF.

The gene calls are TRBV5-4 and TRBJ1-2; possibly TRBD1 for D (6 bases). V lost 5 bases and J 2 bases, leaving 16 bases between the germline ends. The V gene's germline CDR1 is SGHNT and CDR2 YYREEE (reference sequence). The CDR3 runs 15 residues. This chain's CDR3 is CASRKGGGTNYGYTF. CDR3 nucleotide sequence: TGTGCCAGCAGAAAGGGGGGGGGAACGAACTATGGCTACACCTTC.

The chain couples TRBV6-2 or TRBV6-3 to TRBJ2-1, with 11 bases matching TRBD2. The V and J ends lost 0 bases and 6 bases, in that order; junction bases with no gene match: 10. This CDR3 is 18 amino acids long. CDR1 is MNHEY and CDR2 is SVGEGT in the germline V gene. CDR3 in DNA: TGTGCCAGCAGTTACTCGACTGCTAGCGGGAGGTTGACCAATGAGCAGTTCTTC. It is translated as CASSYSTASGRLTNEQFF.

The chain combines TRBV6-2 or TRBV6-3 with TRBJ1-5; possible D gene TRBD1, 5 bases. The germline V and J ends were trimmed by 4 bases and 7 bases, with 14 bases remaining between them. Germline-derived CDR1 and CDR2 are MNHEY and SVGEGT. This CDR3 has 14 amino acids. In DNA form, the CDR3 reads TGTGCCAGCAGTTTGACCGACAGTTACCAGCCCCAGCATTTT. This gives the protein CASSLTDSYQPQHF.

This sequence joins TRBV29-1 and TRBJ2-3; D might be TRBD2 (7 bases). The CDR3 is 12 amino acids. V was trimmed by 7 bases and J by 5 bases, leaving 13 bases between them. Germline values: CDR1 SQVTM, CDR2 ANQGSEA. CDR3 sequence: CSAIGGVDTQYF. Written as DNA, the CDR3 is TGCAGCGCTATAGGGGGGGTAGATACGCAGTATTTT.

V gene TRBV5-1 combines with J gene TRBJ2-2, with TRBD1 matching 9 bases. The CDR3 runs 15 residues. Unmatched junction bases numbered 5, after V lost 5 bases and J lost 3 bases. Per the germline V gene, CDR1 is SGHRS and CDR2 is YFSETQ. The CDR3 nucleotides are TGCGCCAGCAGTCATGGACAGGGGCACACCGGGGAGCTGTTTTTT. Translating it yields CASSHGQGHTGELFF.

The rearrangement uses TRBV2 and TRBJ1-2, with D possibly TRBD1 on 5 matching bases. This CDR3 is 14 amino acids long. CDR1 is SNHLY and CDR2 is FYNNEI in the germline V gene. V dropped 7 bases and J dropped 8 bases, with 20 bases sitting between them. The DNA of the CDR3 is TGTGCCAGCACCATGGGGGGAGCCCGGAGGGGCTACACCTTC. The encoded protein is CASTMGGARRGYTF. The full variable domain, rest sourced from reference TRBV2 and TRBJ1-2, is EPEVTQTPSHQVTQMGQEVILRCVPISNHLYFYWYRQILGQKVEFLVSFYNNEISEKSEIFDDQFSVERPDGSNFTLKIRSTKLEDSAMYFCASTMGGARRGYTFGSGTRLTVV.

This chain uses TRBV6-2 or TRBV6-3 with TRBJ2-2; 7 bases are shared with TRBD1. The CDR3 totals 16 residues. Trimming took 5 bases from V and 5 from J; bases not matched to a gene: 11. In germline, CDR1 is MNHEY, CDR2 SVGEGT. CDR3 nucleotide sequence: TGTGCCAGCAGTCCGACAGGGCAGGTCAGAACCGGGGAGCTGTTTTTT. Its protein is CASSPTGQVRTGELFF.

This chain joins TRBV6-4 and TRBJ1-2, with a tentative D call TRBD1 (5 bases). The CDR3 contains 13 residues. With 0 bases removed from V and 8 bases from J, the gap between germline ends came to 10 bases. Germline-derived CDR1 and CDR2 are MRHNA and SNTAGT. The DNA of the CDR3 is TGTGCCAGCAGTGACTCGCGGGGGGAGGGCTACACCTTC. This encodes CASSDSRGEGYTF.

This chain joins TRBV24-1 and TRBJ2-1; 12 nucleotides agree with TRBD2. Germline V CDR1 and CDR2: KGHDR, SFDVKD. V shed 3 bases and J 12 bases; nucleotides not matched to a gene: 11. This CDR3 is built from 16 residues. The CDR3 sequence: CATSDPRLAGDQLQFF. In DNA form, the CDR3 reads TGTGCCACCAGTGATCCTAGACTAGCGGGAGACCAGTTGCAGTTCTTC.

V usage is TRBV2 and J usage is TRBJ1-1, with D maybe TRBD1 (5 bases). The germline V gene encodes CDR1 SNHLY and CDR2 FYNNEI. V lost 6 bases to trimming and J lost 9 bases, with 20 bases between them. CDR3 length: 14 residues. This CDR3 reads CASSVPGLTGKAFF. In nucleotides, the CDR3 is TGTGCCAGCAGCGTGCCGGGACTCACGGGCAAAGCTTTCTTT.

In DNA, the CDR3 is TGTGCCTGGACCAGGAGGCCTCCCCTGAACACTGAAGCTTTCTTT. Amino acid sequence: CAWTRRPPLNTEAFF. V is TRBV30 and J is TRBJ1-1; D gene unclear. V was trimmed by 4 bases and J by 0 bases, leaving 15 bases between them. Germline V gene data show CDR1 as GTSNPN and CDR2 as SVGIG (reference sequence). The CDR3 runs 15 residues. The whole variable domain, filled in from reference TRBV30 and TRBJ1-1, reads SQTIHQWPATLVQPVGSPLSLECTVEGTSNPNLYWYRQAAGRGLQLLFYSVGIGQISSEVPQNLSASRPQDRQFILSSKKLLLSDSGFYLCAWTRRPPLNTEAFFGQGTRLTVV.

V usage is TRBV28 and J usage is TRBJ2-2; no clear D gene. Trimming removed 6 bases at V and 3 bases at J, with 14 bases between. The germline gives CDR1 MDHEN, CDR2 SYDVKM. The CDR3 length is 15 residues. The CDR3 nucleotides read TGTGCCAGCAGCCTGACCGCGGCTTACACCGGGGAGCTGTTTTTT. Translation gives CASSLTAAYTGELFF.

The rearrangement uses TRBV12-5 and TRBJ2-2, with 7 bases aligning to TRBD2. In germline, CDR1 is LGHNT, CDR2 FRNRAP. J was trimmed by 4 bases and V by 8 bases; bases with no gene match: 7. The CDR3 is 14 amino acids. The CDR3 nucleotides are TGTGCTAGTTCACGGACTAGGAGCACCGGGGAGCTGTTTTTT. Residues: CASSRTRSTGELFF.

The genes are TRBV29-1 and TRBJ2-1, with TRBD1 matching over 8 bases. This CDR3 region has 12 residues. The V gene's germline CDR1 is SQVTM and CDR2 ANQGSEA. Trimming took 4 bases from V and 7 from J; bases not matched to a gene: 3. The CDR3 bases are TGCAGCGTTGGGACAGGGCGGAATGAGCAGTTCTTC. Residues: CSVGTGRNEQFF.